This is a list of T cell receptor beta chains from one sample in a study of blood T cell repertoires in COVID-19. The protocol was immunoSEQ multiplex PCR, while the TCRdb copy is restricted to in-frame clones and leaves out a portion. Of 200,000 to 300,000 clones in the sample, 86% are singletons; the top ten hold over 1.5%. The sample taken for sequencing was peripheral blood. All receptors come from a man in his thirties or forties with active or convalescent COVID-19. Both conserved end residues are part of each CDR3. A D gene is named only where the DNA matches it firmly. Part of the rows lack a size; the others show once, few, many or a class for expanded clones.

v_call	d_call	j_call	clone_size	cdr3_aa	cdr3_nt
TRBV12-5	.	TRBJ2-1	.	CASGLRGEQFF	TGTGCTAGTGGTTTGAGGGGTGAGCAGTTCTTC
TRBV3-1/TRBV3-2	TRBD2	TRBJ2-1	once	CASSHTLAGGYNEQFF	TGTGCCAGCAGCCACACACTAGCGGGGGGGTACAATGAGCAGTTCTTC
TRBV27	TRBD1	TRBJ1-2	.	CASSLDPGTGVLRGYTF	TGTGCCAGCAGCCTCGACCCCGGAACAGGGGTTTTGCGGGGCTACACCTTC
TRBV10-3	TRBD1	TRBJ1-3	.	CAISAGQGAIYF	TGTGCCATCAGTGCTGGACAGGGGGCCATATATTTT
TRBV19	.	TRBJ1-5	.	CASRTRASNQPQHF	TGTGCCAGTAGAACCAGGGCTTCCAATCAGCCCCAGCATTTT
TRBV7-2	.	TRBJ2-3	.	CASSLGNGGTDTQYF	TGTGCCAGCAGCTTAGGTAACGGGGGCACAGATACGCAGTATTTT
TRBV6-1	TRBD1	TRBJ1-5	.	CASSEEIGTGYQPQHF	TGTGCCAGCAGTGAAGAAATAGGGACAGGGTATCAGCCCCAGCATTTT
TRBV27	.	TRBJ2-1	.	CASSLWAITRNEQFF	TGTGCCAGCAGTTTATGGGCAATAACAAGGAATGAGCAGTTCTTC
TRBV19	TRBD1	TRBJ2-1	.	CASSSRGNNEQFF	TGTGCCAGTAGCTCCAGGGGGAACAATGAGCAGTTCTTC
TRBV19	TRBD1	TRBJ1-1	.	CASAGWDRGAYTEAFF	TGTGCCAGTGCTGGTTGGGACAGGGGGGCGTACACTGAAGCTTTCTTT
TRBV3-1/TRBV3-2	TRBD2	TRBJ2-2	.	CASSQDNSGGHTGELFF	TGTGCCAGCAGCCAAGATAATAGCGGGGGGCACACCGGGGAGCTGTTTTTT
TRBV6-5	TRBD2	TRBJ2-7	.	CASLAGGSYEQYF	TGTGCCAGCCTAGCGGGGGGCTCCTACGAGCAGTACTTC
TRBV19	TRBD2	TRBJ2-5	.	CASSLTGLAGVETQYF	TGTGCCAGTAGTCTAACGGGACTAGCGGGGGTGGAGACCCAGTACTTC
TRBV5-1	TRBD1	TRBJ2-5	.	CASSSGQGPETQYF	TGCGCCAGCAGCTCGGGACAGGGGCCAGAGACCCAGTACTTC
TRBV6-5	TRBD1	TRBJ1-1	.	CASRGQGALGEAFF	TGTGCCAGCAGAGGACAGGGGGCATTAGGTGAAGCTTTCTTT
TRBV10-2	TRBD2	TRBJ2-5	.	CASRKAGGGVEETQYF	TGCGCCAGCAGAAAAGCTGGCGGGGGGGTTGAAGAGACCCAGTACTTC
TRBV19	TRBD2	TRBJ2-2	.	CASSIVTGGRTGELFF	TGTGCCAGTAGTATCGTGACGGGGGGGCGCACCGGGGAGCTGTTTTTT
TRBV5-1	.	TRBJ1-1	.	CASSLASRGNEAFF	TGCGCCAGCAGCTTGGCCAGTCGGGGGAATGAAGCTTTCTTT
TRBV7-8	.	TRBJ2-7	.	CASSLEQPPYEQYF	TGTGCCAGCAGCTTAGAACAGCCCCCCTACGAGCAGTACTTC
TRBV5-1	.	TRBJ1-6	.	CASSFGWDKTSPLHF	TGCGCCAGCAGCTTTGGTTGGGACAAGACCTCACCCCTCCACTTT
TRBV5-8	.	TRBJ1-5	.	CASSLDFGQRNQPQHF	TGTGCCAGCAGCTTGGACTTTGGACAACGCAATCAGCCCCAGCATTTT
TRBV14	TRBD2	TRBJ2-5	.	CASSHSGGRETQYF	TGTGCCAGCAGCCACAGCGGGGGGCGGGAGACCCAGTACTTC
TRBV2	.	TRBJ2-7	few	CASRFTSYEQYF	TGTGCCAGCAGGTTTACTAGCTACGAGCAGTACTTC
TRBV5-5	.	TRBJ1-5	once	CASSFREYQPQHF	TGTGCCAGCAGCTTCAGGGAATATCAGCCCCAGCATTTT
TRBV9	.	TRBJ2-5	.	CASSPQLGVETQYF	TGTGCCAGCAGCCCCCAACTGGGCGTAGAGACCCAGTACTTC
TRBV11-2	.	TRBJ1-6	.	CASSPLGNSPLHF	TGTGCCAGCAGCCCCCTCGGTAATTCACCCCTCCACTTT
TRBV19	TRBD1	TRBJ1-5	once	CATKQDRASNQPQHF	TGTGCCACAAAGCAGGACAGGGCTAGCAATCAGCCCCAGCATTTT
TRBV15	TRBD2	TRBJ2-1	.	CATSRVLAGYNEQFF	TGTGCCACCAGCAGAGTGCTAGCGGGGTACAATGAGCAGTTCTTC
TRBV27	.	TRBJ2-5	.	CASSLYGSQETQYF	TGTGCCAGCAGTTTATATGGCAGCCAAGAGACCCAGTACTTC
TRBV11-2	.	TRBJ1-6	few	CASSLKEGPGISPLHF	TGTGCCAGCAGCTTAAAAGAGGGCCCGGGGATTTCACCCCTCCACTTT
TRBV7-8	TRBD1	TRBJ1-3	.	CASSLTGQGLSIGGNTIYF	TGTGCCAGCAGCTTAACCGGACAGGGGTTATCCATCGGGGGAAACACCATATATTTT
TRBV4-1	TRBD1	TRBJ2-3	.	CAAARTGASTDTQYF	TGCGCCGCAGCCAGGACAGGGGCCAGCACAGATACGCAGTATTTT
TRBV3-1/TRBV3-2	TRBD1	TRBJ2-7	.	CASSGTGETDEQYF	TGTGCCAGCAGCGGGACAGGGGAAACGGACGAGCAGTACTTC